The 18 T cell receptor beta chains below all came from one sample that was sequenced in a study of siplizumab effects on memory and regulatory T cells. The protocol was immunoSEQ multiplex PCR, while the TCRdb copy is restricted to in-frame clones and leaves out a portion. Found here are roughly 50,000 clones, over 90% of them singletons; the top ten hold roughly 15%. The sequencing input was CD8+ T cells sorted from blood. Receptors originate from a human donor in good health.

The CDR3 reads CASSQMGAAYEQYF. CDR3 bases: TGTGCCAGCAGCCAGATGGGGGCCGCCTACGAGCAGTACTTC. The genes are TRBV7-9 and TRBJ2-7, with D possibly being TRBD1 (6 bases). Trimming removed 5 bases at V and 2 bases at J, with 13 bases between. The length of the CDR3 is 14 residues. The germline V gene has CDR1 SEHNR and CDR2 FQNEAQ (reference sequence).

The chain joins TRBV2 to TRBJ2-3; no firm D call. The CDR3 runs 16 residues. Deletions cut 2 bases from V and 0 bases from J, with 12 bases between. Germline loops: CDR1 SNHLY, CDR2 FYNNEI. The CDR3 nucleotides read TGTGCCAGCAGTGAAATCGAGCTCTCGAGCACAGATACGCAGTATTTT. Its translation: CASSEIELSSTDTQYF.

The chain is built from TRBV27 and TRBJ2-1, with 7 bases matching TRBD2. V lost 4 bases to trimming and J lost 0 bases; unmatched junction nucleotides: 3. The CDR3 has 15 residues. Germline loops: CDR1 MNHEY, CDR2 SMNVEV (reference sequence). CDR3 DNA: TGTGCCAGCAGTTGGGGACTAACCTCCTACAATGAGCAGTTCTTC. This gives the protein CASSWGLTSYNEQFF.

The chain is built from TRBV15 and TRBJ1-1; D is unresolved. This CDR3 comprises 12 residues. Germline V CDR1 and CDR2: LNHNV, YYDKDF (reference sequence). Between the trimmed V and J ends, which lost 5 bases and 2 bases, there was a span of 6 bases. CDR3 DNA sequence: TGTGCCACCAGCCCGGCCAACACTGAAGCTTTCTTT. Amino acid sequence: CATSPANTEAFF.

This clone appeared once. CDR3 sequence: CASGPQGGYEQYF. DNA for the CDR3: TGCGCCAGCGGACCTCAGGGGGGTTACGAGCAGTACTTC. The chain joins TRBV10-2 to TRBJ2-7; D possibly corresponds to TRBD1 (7 bases). The V end lost 8 bases, the J end lost 4 bases, and 15 bases lay between the germline ends. Germline CDR1 is WSHSY and CDR2 is SAAADI. The CDR3 is made up of 13 amino acids.

DNA of the CDR3: TGTGCCAGCAGCTTTGACTTCCCAGGGACAGATACGCAGTATTTT. It encodes CASSFDFPGTDTQYF. The chain uses TRBV7-6 and TRBJ2-3; the D gene is possibly TRBD1 (5 bases). Between the trimmed V and J ends, which lost 3 bases and 3 bases, there was a span of 13 bases. Germline V lookup: CDR1 SGHVS, CDR2 FNYEAQ. The CDR3 sequence is 15 residues long.

This clone was seen a handful of times. The genes are TRBV5-6 and TRBJ2-7; D call uncertain. V was trimmed by 0 bases and J by 3 bases, leaving 10 bases between them. Germline values: CDR1 SGHDT, CDR2 YYEEEE. This CDR3 is built from 14 residues. The CDR3 region has the DNA TGTGCCAGCAGCTTGGGACTGGAAAACTACGAGCAGTACTTC. Amino acids: CASSLGLENYEQYF.

V and J are TRBV7-9 and TRBJ2-3; 8 nucleotides match TRBD2. This CDR3 spans 15 amino acids. Trimming cost V 4 bases and J 3 bases; bases outside gene matches: 6. CDR1 is SEHNR, CDR2 FQNEAQ, per germline (reference sequence). CDR3 region: CASSSSGGQTDTQYF. The CDR3 DNA sequence: TGTGCCAGCAGCTCCAGCGGGGGTCAGACAGATACGCAGTATTTT.

This chain joins TRBV13 and TRBJ1-5; D gene ambiguous. The CDR3 contains 13 residues. The germline V and J ends were trimmed by 0 bases and 12 bases, with 12 bases remaining between them. CDR1 is PRHDT and CDR2 is FYEKMQ in the germline V gene (reference sequence). The CDR3 nucleotides are TGTGCCAGCAGCTTAGGCTTTGAAGGGATCCAGCATTTT. Translation: CASSLGFEGIQHF.

The chain couples TRBV7-8 to TRBJ2-7; 7 nucleotides line up with TRBD2. The CDR3 runs to 13 residues. After removal of 5 bases from V and 6 bases from J, the junction contained 7 bases not matched to a gene. CDR1 and CDR2 (germline): SGHVS, FQNEAQ. The CDR3 reads CASSPREGPEQYF. CDR3 in DNA: TGTGCCAGCAGCCCAAGGGAGGGTCCCGAGCAGTACTTC.

The CDR3 DNA reads as TGTGCCAGCAGCTGGGGACCGGGGACCGGGGAGCTGTTTTTT. It yields the protein CASSWGPGTGELFF. The chain combines TRBV5-6 with TRBJ2-2; D is tentatively TRBD1 or TRBD2 (5 bases each). CDR3 length: 14 residues. Germline-derived CDR1 and CDR2 are SGHDT and YYEEEE. V was cut by 3 bases and J by 5 bases, with 11 bases left in between. Looking up the rest from reference TRBV5-6 and TRBJ2-2 gives the full variable domain: DAGVTQSPTHLIKTRGQQVTLRCSPKSGHDTVSWYQQALGQGPQFIFQYYEEEERQRGNFPDRFSGHQFPNYSSELNVNALLLGDSALYLCASSWGPGTGELFFGEGSRLTVL.

This clone was recorded only once. The rearrangement joins TRBV28 to TRBJ1-1; no clear D. Per the germline V gene, CDR1 is MDHEN and CDR2 is SYDVKM. The V and J ends lost 2 bases and 4 bases respectively, with 11 bases between them. This CDR3 has 14 residues. CDR3 residues: CASSLRSSSTEAFF. As DNA, the CDR3 is TGTGCCAGCAGTTTAAGGTCGTCGAGCACTGAAGCTTTCTTT. The full variable domain, its missing parts supplied by reference TRBV28 and TRBJ1-1, is DVKVTQSSRYLVKRTGEKVFLECVQDMDHENMFWYRQDPGLGLRLIYFSYDVKMKEKGDIPEGYSVSREKKERFSLILESASTNQTSMYLCASSLRSSSTEAFFGQGTRLTVV.

This chain uses TRBV7-3 with TRBJ2-2, with TRBD2 matching over 7 bases. CDR1 and CDR2 (germline): SGHTA, FQGTGA. With V trimmed by 6 bases and J by 1 base, 5 bases remained unmatched. This CDR3 region has 15 residues. CDR3 sequence reads: CASRPTSVNTGELFF. The CDR3 DNA reads as TGTGCCAGCAGACCAACTAGCGTGAACACCGGGGAGCTGTTTTTT.

The genes are TRBV7-9 and TRBJ2-7; D might be TRBD2 (5 bases). Germline CDR1 reads SEHNR; CDR2 reads FQNEAQ (reference sequence). The CDR3 is made up of 13 amino acids. V dropped 1 base and J dropped 4 bases, with 8 bases sitting between them. CDR3 loop: CASSLGPGYEQYF. The CDR3, as DNA: TGTGCCAGCAGCTTAGGTCCGGGGTACGAGCAGTACTTC.

The chain carries TRBV9 and TRBJ1-4; D gene unclear. V lost 3 bases to trimming and J lost 6 bases, with 15 bases between them. Germline V gene sequence: CDR1 SGDLS, CDR2 YYNGEE. The CDR3 totals 15 residues. This chain's CDR3 is CASSENHHRDEKLFF. CDR3 DNA sequence: TGTGCCAGCAGCGAAAATCATCATCGGGATGAAAAACTGTTTTTT.

This rearrangement joins TRBV6-1 to TRBJ2-2; D is perhaps TRBD1 (6 bases). This CDR3 has 20 amino acids. CDR1 is MNHNS, CDR2 SASEGT, per germline. Trimming left V 3 bases short and J 0 bases short, with 23 bases between. The CDR3 region has the DNA TGTGCCAGCAGTGATTGGGGAACAGGGTCCCTTCACGCGAACACCGGGGAGCTGTTTTTT. Its protein is CASSDWGTGSLHANTGELFF.

This chain joins TRBV4-1 and TRBJ2-6; D is unresolved. V lost 1 base, J lost 5 bases, and 6 bases lay in between. CDR1 and CDR2 (germline): MGHRA, YSYEKL. The CDR3 is made up of 14 amino acids. CDR3 DNA: TGCGCCAGCAGCCAAGTCCCCCGGGCCAACGTCCTGACTTTC. This translates into CASSQVPRANVLTF.

This clone was detected only once. The chain carries TRBV27 and TRBJ2-1, with a tentative D call TRBD1 (9 bases). Looked up from germline, CDR1 is MNHEY and CDR2 is SMNVEV (reference sequence). The V gene lost 4 bases and the J gene lost 10 bases, with 32 bases spanning the gap. The length of the CDR3 is 19 residues. The CDR3 DNA follows: TGTGCCAGCAGTTGGGACAGGGCCACCGGGACTAGTGCCCTCGGGGAGCAGTTCTTC. Protein sequence: CASSWDRATGTSALGEQFF.